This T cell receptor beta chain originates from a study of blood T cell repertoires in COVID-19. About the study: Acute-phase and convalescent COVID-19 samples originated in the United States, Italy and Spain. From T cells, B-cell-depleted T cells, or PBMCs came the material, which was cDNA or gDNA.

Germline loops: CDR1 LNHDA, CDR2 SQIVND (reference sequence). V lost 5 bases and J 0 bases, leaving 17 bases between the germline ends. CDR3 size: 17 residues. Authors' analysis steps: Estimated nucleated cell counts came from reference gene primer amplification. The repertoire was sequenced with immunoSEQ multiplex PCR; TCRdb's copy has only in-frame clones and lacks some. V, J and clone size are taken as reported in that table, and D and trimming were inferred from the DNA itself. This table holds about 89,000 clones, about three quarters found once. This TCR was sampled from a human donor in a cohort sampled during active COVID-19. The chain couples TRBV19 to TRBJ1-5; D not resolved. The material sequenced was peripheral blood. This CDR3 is CASSLWVGGDSNQPQHF. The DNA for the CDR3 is TGTGCCAGTAGTCTCTGGGTTGGAGGTGATAGCAATCAGCCCCAGCATTTT.